This entry lists 10 T cell receptor beta chains sequenced from one sample in a study of blood T cell repertoires in COVID-19. Measured with immunoSEQ multiplex PCR; TCRdb has only the in-frame clones, and not every one. The sample shows 120,000 to 150,000 clones, roughly 89% of them seen only once. The sequencing input was peripheral blood. The receptor set was obtained from a man younger than 40 with COVID-19, enrolled during active disease.

This chain joins TRBV7-8 and TRBJ2-7; TRBD2 matches 8 bases. The J segment lost 3 bases and the V segment lost 1 base, leaving 5 bases of the junction unmatched. Germline V gives CDR1 SGHVS, CDR2 FQNEAQ. The CDR3 loop spans 15 amino acids. In DNA form, the CDR3 reads TGTGCCAGCAGCTTAGTTGGACTAGCTAACTACGAGCAGTACTTC. It specifies CASSLVGLANYEQYF.

The chain employs TRBV30 and TRBJ2-7, with D perhaps TRBD2 (6 bases). The CDR3 sequence is 12 residues long. Trimming removed 4 bases at V and 0 bases at J, with 7 bases between. Looked up from germline, CDR1 is GTSNPN and CDR2 is SVGIG (reference sequence). CDR3 nucleotides: TGTGCCTGGAAGGGACTCTCCTACGAGCAGTACTTC. Its translation is CAWKGLSYEQYF.

This clone was seen just once. This CDR3 is CAISESSNVRNYGYTF. CDR3 in DNA: TGTGCCATCAGTGAGTCCTCGAATGTCAGGAACTATGGCTACACCTTC. This rearrangement joins TRBV10-3 to TRBJ1-2; D is unclear. This CDR3 comprises 16 residues. Germline lookup yields CDR1 ENHRY and CDR2 SYGVKD. Trimming left V 0 bases short and J 2 bases short, with 13 bases between.

The genes are TRBV18 and TRBJ1-1; D gene unclear. CDR3 length: 14 residues. V was shortened by 3 bases and J by 6 bases, with 14 bases between the two germline ends. Germline CDR1 and CDR2: KGHSH and LQKENI. In nucleotides, the CDR3 is TGTGCCAGCTCACCCACCGGTGCAACCTCTGAAGCTTTCTTT. It codes for CASSPTGATSEAFF.

The V gene is TRBV2, the J gene TRBJ1-4; 7 nucleotides agree with TRBD1. The CDR3 loop spans 13 amino acids. Germline CDR1 is SNHLY and CDR2 is FYNNEI. After removal of 10 bases from V and 3 bases from J, the junction contained 5 bases not matched to a gene. The CDR3 bases are TGTGCCATTCCCGACAGGGCTAATGAAAAACTGTTTTTT. Protein: CAIPDRANEKLFF.

This clone was detected only once. The chain has TRBV6-5 and TRBJ2-7; 12 bases align to TRBD1. The CDR3 has 15 residues. The V and J ends lost 7 bases and 7 bases, in that order; junction bases with no gene match: 11. Germline V CDR1 and CDR2: MNHEY, SVGAGI. The CDR3 spells CASNFPGQGAYEQYF. The DNA for the CDR3 is TGTGCCAGCAATTTCCCGGGACAGGGGGCTTATGAGCAGTACTTC.

The V call is TRBV7-9, the J call TRBJ2-2, with 13 bases identical to TRBD2. The CDR3 contains 18 residues. After removal of 6 bases from V and 0 bases from J, the junction contained 7 bases not matched to a gene. Germline CDR1 and CDR2: SEHNR and FQNEAQ (reference sequence). The CDR3 region has the DNA TGTGCCAGCAGACCTGGACTAGCGGGAGATTCGAACACCGGGGAGCTGTTTTTT. As protein: CASRPGLAGDSNTGELFF.

J is TRBJ2-4 and V is TRBV19, with D possibly matching TRBD1 (6 bases). The CDR3 consists of 14 residues. Trimming cost V 6 bases and J 1 base, with 10 bases left between them. CDR1 LNHDA and CDR2 SQIVND come from the germline V gene (reference sequence). The CDR3 nucleotides read TGTGCCAGTAGGGACAGTCCTGCCAAAAACATTCAGTACTTC. Translated, it gives CASRDSPAKNIQYF.

The CDR3 sequence is CASSLSSYEQYF. The CDR3 DNA is TGTGCCAGCAGCTTGAGTAGCTACGAGCAGTACTTC. The V and J genes are TRBV5-6 and TRBJ2-7; no clear D. The V gene lost 1 base and the J gene lost 3 bases, with 5 bases spanning the gap. Germline-derived CDR1 and CDR2 are SGHDT and YYEEEE. This CDR3 is built from 12 residues. Filled out from reference TRBV5-6 and TRBJ2-7, the complete variable domain reads DAGVTQSPTHLIKTRGQQVTLRCSPKSGHDTVSWYQQALGQGPQFIFQYYEEEERQRGNFPDRFSGHQFPNYSSELNVNALLLGDSALYLCASSLSSYEQYFGPGTRLTVT.

This chain uses TRBV5-1 with TRBJ2-1; 8 bases are shared with TRBD2. The V gene's germline CDR1 is SGHRS and CDR2 YFSETQ. There are 15 residues in the CDR3. The V and J ends lost 5 bases and 5 bases, in that order; junction bases with no gene match: 9. The CDR3 loop reads CASRPAGVGNNEQFF. The DNA of the CDR3 is TGCGCCAGCAGGCCAGCGGGAGTGGGGAACAATGAGCAGTTCTTC.